This is a list of T cell receptor beta chains from one sample in a study of identical twins. TCRdb re-called the 5' RACE reads with MiXCR, one entry per CDR3 protein. The sample records 140,000 to 150,000 distinct CDR3 sequences, around 3.5% being singletons. The sample taken for sequencing was memory T cells sorted from blood. Receptor source: a man aged 18 to 29 in good health. Each CDR3 is given with its conserved first and last residue. A D gene is named only where the DNA matches it firmly.

>TRBD1|TRBV4-2|TRBJ2-2
CASSQGQGGNTGELFF
>-|TRBV7-8|TRBJ2-7
CASSSRAGYEQYF
>-|TRBV2|TRBJ2-5
CASSEQRVQETQYF
>-|TRBV6-5|TRBJ2-1
CASSYSIGTSYNEQFF
>TRBD2|TRBV7-2|TRBJ2-3
CASSGTSGSGTQYF
>TRBD1|TRBV6-1|TRBJ1-1
CASSRRTGGNTEAFF
>TRBD2|TRBV20-1|TRBJ2-7
CSARSGTSMQGQYF
>-|TRBV7-2|TRBJ1-1
CASSLSLGSVEAFF
>-|TRBV12-3/TRBV12-4|TRBJ2-3
CASTPQGVTDTQYF
>-|TRBV5-1|TRBJ1-1
CASSQTSTEAFF
>TRBD1|TRBV7-8|TRBJ2-5
CASSLTGGGGETQYF
>-|TRBV5-6|TRBJ2-7
CASSTQGFHYEQYF
>-|TRBV5-6|TRBJ1-5
CASSLAGQKTNQPQHF
>-|TRBV5-1|TRBJ2-3
CASRRGDTQYF
>TRBD2|TRBV7-9|TRBJ2-1
CASSRDSPLAGGGWNEQFF
>TRBD2|TRBV4-1|TRBJ2-7
CASSQDPPAGGFWEQYF
>TRBD2|TRBV12-3/TRBV12-4|TRBJ2-5
CASSSLLAVRETQYF
>-|TRBV7-8|TRBJ2-5
CASSRSSETQYF
>-|TRBV20-1|TRBJ2-5
CSAMASQETQYF
>-|TRBV5-1|TRBJ1-1
CASSLAGRNTEAFF
>-|TRBV5-1|TRBJ2-7
CASGRGGHEQYF
>-|TRBV5-4|TRBJ1-1
CASSFDLFGWNTEAFF
>-|TRBV19|TRBJ1-3
CASSIAGPGNTIYF
>TRBD1|TRBV7-2|TRBJ2-5
CASSLNRGRGETQYF
>-|TRBV5-1|TRBJ2-6
CASSFDSSGANVLTF
>TRBD2|TRBV12-3/TRBV12-4|TRBJ2-1
CASSLTRGRANEQFF
>-|TRBV10-3|TRBJ1-5
CAISVDTDQPQHF
>TRBD1|TRBV6-5|TRBJ2-2
CASSSQRGQGPNTGELFF
>-|TRBV6-2/TRBV6-3|TRBJ2-1
CASSSGSWTFSSYNEQFF
>TRBD1|TRBV5-4|TRBJ1-1
CASSPAGTGIAEAFF
>-|TRBV6-5|TRBJ2-2
CASSYNPPGELFF
>-|TRBV12-3/TRBV12-4|TRBJ2-3
CASSLGLGLFSTDTQYF
>TRBD1|TRBV11-1|TRBJ2-7
CASSLAGGIYEQYF
>-|TRBV29-1|TRBJ2-7
CSVPVPGRTSYEQYF
>-|TRBV12-3/TRBV12-4|TRBJ2-1
CASSFRNNEQFF
>-|TRBV30|TRBJ1-3
CAWSEGNTIYF
>-|TRBV2|TRBJ1-4
CASTGGPGEKLFF
>-|TRBV20-1|TRBJ1-3
CSARTGGHNSGNTIYF
>-|TRBV5-1|TRBJ2-5
CASSLGGPQETQYF
>TRBD1|TRBV4-2|TRBJ2-4
CASSQGDRVGKNIQYF
>TRBD1|TRBV3-1|TRBJ2-1
CASSQAAGGNEQFF
>-|TRBV27|TRBJ2-1
CASSLRGGTNNEQFF